The clone carrying this T cell receptor (beta chain) was observed a handful of times. The germline gives CDR1 SGHTA, CDR2 FQGNSA. This CDR3 comprises 16 residues. V lost 0 bases, J lost 4 bases, and 8 bases stayed unmatched. The data belong to a study of identifying expanded T cells in peripheral blood. During the collection period, no donor immune events like infections were recorded. Sequenced by immunoSEQ multiplex PCR; TCRdb stores in-frame clones only, minus some. The repertoire holds tens of thousands of clones, with over 80% as singletons. Sequenced material: blood. The sequence derives from a person aged 18 to 75 in good health. V usage is TRBV7-2 and J usage is TRBJ1-2; TRBD1 agrees at 7 bases. The CDR3 reads CASSLAGQLLGYGYTF. Written as DNA, the CDR3 is TGTGCCAGCAGCTTAGCGGGACAGCTGCTTGGCTATGGCTACACCTTC.